This T cell receptor beta chain emerged from a study of T cells in Graves' hyperthyroidism and ophthalmopathy. The study's findings and limits: Ophthalmopathy was model-predicted a median around seven months pre-onset.

It was RNA transcripts that yielded the amplified TCR beta CDR3 regions. Initially, a first-round RT-PCR of the TCR CDR3 employed the HTBI primer set. From the multiplex PCR reads, TCRdb called clonotypes with MiXCR, one entry per CDR3 protein. The profile shows nearly 750,000 distinct CDR3 sequences, around a third of them singletons. V was cut by 0 bases and J by 4 bases, with 13 bases left in between. The CDR3 is 15 residues long. Germline values: CDR1 SGDLS, CDR2 YYNGEE. The sample holds many counts of this clonotype. Its antigen remains unknown. The clonotype comes from a woman aged 35 to 49 with Graves' hyperthyroidism. This sequence joins TRBV9 and TRBJ1-2, with D tentatively TRBD1 (5 bases). Material: blood. Here the CDR3 DNA reads TGTGCCAGCAGCGTAGCCCCAGGGCTGAGCTATGGCTACACCTTC. It encodes CASSVAPGLSYGYTF.